This TCR beta chain was found in a study of preoperative IRX-2 immunotherapy in early breast cancer. Some clones are missing from TCRdb's copy, which holds only in-frame ones; the method was immunoSEQ multiplex PCR. This table holds tens of thousands of clones, 95% found once. Treatment indicated: preoperative locoregional IRX-2 cytokine immunotherapy. This phase Ib study tested locoregional IRX-2 cytokine immunotherapy given before surgery. In germline, CDR1 is MGHDK, CDR2 SYGVNS. The CDR3 has 14 residues. The V segment lost 4 bases and the J segment 5 bases; nucleotides outside the gene matches: 5. The chain combines TRBV25-1 with TRBJ1-2; 9 bases match TRBD1. Specimen: tumor tissue, collected after IRX-2 immunotherapy. The TCR comes from a human donor with breast cancer. CDR3 protein: CASSGQQGAYGYTF. The CDR3 DNA is TGTGCCAGCAGTGGACAACAGGGGGCGTATGGCTACACCTTC.